The following is a T cell receptor beta chain sequence with its context. The V and J ends lost 1 base and 4 bases, in that order; junction bases with no gene match: 11. The CDR3 contains 16 residues. CDR1 is SQVTM and CDR2 is ANQGSEA in the germline V gene. The entry originates in a study of cytomegalovirus exposure and HLA in healthy donors. The wider study: Later, an analysis reported that the 100 to 150 validation repertoires had used the same platform as the 500 to 750 first-cohort repertoires.

Sequencing used immunoSEQ multiplex PCR; TCRdb keeps in-frame clones, though not all of them. The sample consists of 100,000 to 150,000 clones, roughly nine tenths of them appearing once. The V and J genes are TRBV29-1 and TRBJ1-1, with 8 nucleotides matching TRBD1. The TCR was taken from a woman between 18 and 29 years old in good health and CMV-seronegative. Sequencing was performed on PBMCs. The CDR3 nucleotides read TGCAGCGTTGAAGGGGAAAGACAGGGGCGGGTCACTGAAGCTTTCTTT. Translated: CSVEGERQGRVTEAFF.